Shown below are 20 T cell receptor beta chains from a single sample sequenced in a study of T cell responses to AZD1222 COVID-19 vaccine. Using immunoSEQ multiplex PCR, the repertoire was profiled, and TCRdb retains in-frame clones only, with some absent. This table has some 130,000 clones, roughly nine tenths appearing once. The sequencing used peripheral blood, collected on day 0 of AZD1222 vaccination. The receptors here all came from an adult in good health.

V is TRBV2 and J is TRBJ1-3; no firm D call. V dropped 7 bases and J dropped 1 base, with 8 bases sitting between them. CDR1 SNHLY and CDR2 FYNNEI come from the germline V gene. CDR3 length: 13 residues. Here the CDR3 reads CASKRESGNTIYF. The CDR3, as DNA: TGTGCCAGCAAGAGAGAGTCTGGAAACACCATATATTTT.

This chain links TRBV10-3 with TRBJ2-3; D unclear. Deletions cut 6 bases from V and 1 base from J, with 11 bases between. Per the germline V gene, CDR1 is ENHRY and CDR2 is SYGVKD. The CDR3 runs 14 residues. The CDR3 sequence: CAIRGRTGTDTQYF. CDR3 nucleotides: TGTGCCATCAGAGGTAGAACCGGCACAGATACGCAGTATTTT.

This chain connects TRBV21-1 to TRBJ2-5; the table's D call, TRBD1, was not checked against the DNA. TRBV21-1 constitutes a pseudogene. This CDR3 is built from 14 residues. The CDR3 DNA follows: TGTGCCAGCAGCAACCCGACAGGGACAGAGACCCAGTACTTC. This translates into CASSNPTGTETQYF.

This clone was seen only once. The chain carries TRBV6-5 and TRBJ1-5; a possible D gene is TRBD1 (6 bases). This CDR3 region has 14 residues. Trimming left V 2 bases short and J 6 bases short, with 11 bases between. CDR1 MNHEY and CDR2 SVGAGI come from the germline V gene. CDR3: CASSYGGVGQPQHF. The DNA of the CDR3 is TGTGCCAGCAGTTACGGGGGCGTTGGTCAGCCCCAGCATTTT.

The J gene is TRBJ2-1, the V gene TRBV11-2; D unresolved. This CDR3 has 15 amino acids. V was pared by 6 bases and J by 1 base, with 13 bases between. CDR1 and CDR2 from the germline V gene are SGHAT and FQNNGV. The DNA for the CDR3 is TGTGCCAGCAGTGAACGGGTAGGGTCCTACAATGAGCAGTTCTTC. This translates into CASSERVGSYNEQFF.

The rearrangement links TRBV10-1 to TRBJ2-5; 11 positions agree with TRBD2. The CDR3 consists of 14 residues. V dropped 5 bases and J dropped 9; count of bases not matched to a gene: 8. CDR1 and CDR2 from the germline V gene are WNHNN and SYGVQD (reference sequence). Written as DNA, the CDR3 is TGCGCCAGCAGTCCACTAGCGGGAGTAGGCCCCCAGTACTTC. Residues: CASSPLAGVGPQYF.

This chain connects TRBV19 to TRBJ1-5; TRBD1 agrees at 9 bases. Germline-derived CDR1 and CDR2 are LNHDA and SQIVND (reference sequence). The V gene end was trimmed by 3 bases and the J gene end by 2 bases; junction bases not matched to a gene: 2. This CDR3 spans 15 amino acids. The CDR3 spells CASSMTGGGNQPQHF. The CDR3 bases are TGTGCCAGTAGTATGACAGGGGGAGGCAATCAGCCCCAGCATTTT.

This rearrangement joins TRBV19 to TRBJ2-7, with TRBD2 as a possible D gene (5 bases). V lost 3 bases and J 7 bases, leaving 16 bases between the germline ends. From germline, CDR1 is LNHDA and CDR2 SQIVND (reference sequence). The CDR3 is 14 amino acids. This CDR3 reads CASSIAGPTGEQYF. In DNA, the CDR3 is TGTGCCAGTAGTATCGCCGGGCCGACGGGGGAGCAGTACTTC.

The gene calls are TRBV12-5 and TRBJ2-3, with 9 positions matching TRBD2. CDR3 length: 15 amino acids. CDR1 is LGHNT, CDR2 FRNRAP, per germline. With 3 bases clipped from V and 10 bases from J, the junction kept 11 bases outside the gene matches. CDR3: CASGFESGRPGAQYF. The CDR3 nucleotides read TGTGCTAGTGGTTTTGAGAGCGGGAGGCCCGGGGCGCAGTATTTT.

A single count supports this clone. CDR3 in DNA: TGCGCCAGCAGCTTGGGTGACAGGGCCGCGGAGCCCCAGCATTTT. Its translation is CASSLGDRAAEPQHF. The chain recombines TRBV5-1 with TRBJ1-5; 7 positions agree with TRBD1. V lost 0 bases, J lost 8 bases, and 8 bases stayed unmatched. CDR3 length: 15 amino acids. Germline CDR1 is SGHRS and CDR2 is YFSETQ. Together with reference TRBV5-1 and TRBJ1-5, the CDR3 gives the full variable domain: KAGVTQTPRYLIKTRGQQVTLSCSPISGHRSVSWYQQTPGQGLQFLFEYFSETQRNKGNFPGRFSGRQFSNSRSEMNVSTLELGDSALYLCASSLGDRAAEPQHFGDGTRLSIL.

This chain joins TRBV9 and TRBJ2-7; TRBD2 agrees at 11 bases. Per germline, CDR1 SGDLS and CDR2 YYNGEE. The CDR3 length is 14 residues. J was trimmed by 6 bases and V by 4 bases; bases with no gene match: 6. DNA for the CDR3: TGTGCCAGCAGCATACTAGCGGGAGAGGGCGAGCAGTACTTC. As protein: CASSILAGEGEQYF.

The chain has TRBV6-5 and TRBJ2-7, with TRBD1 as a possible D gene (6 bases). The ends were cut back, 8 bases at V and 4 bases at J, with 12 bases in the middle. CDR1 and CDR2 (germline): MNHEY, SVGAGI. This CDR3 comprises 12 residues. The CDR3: CASPDSFYEQYF. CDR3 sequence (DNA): TGTGCCAGCCCGGACAGTTTTTACGAGCAGTACTTC.

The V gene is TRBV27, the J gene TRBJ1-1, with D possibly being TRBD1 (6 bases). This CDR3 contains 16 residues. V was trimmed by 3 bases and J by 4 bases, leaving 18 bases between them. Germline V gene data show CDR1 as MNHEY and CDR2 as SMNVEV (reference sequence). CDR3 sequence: CASSFFGAAGATEAFF. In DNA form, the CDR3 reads TGTGCCAGCAGTTTTTTCGGCGCGGCAGGGGCCACTGAAGCTTTCTTT.

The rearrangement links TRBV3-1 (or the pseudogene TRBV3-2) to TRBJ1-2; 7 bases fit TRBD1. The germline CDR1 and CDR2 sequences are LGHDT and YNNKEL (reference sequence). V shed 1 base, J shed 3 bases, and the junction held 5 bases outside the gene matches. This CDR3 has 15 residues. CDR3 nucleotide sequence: TGTGCCAGCAGCCAAGTTGAGGGGGCCTACTATGGCTACACCTTC. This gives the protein CASSQVEGAYYGYTF.

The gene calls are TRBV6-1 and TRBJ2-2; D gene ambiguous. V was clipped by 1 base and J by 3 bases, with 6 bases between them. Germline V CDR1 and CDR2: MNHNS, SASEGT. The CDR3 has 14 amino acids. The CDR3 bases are TGTGCCAGCAGTGAAGGAGGAGACACCGGGGAGCTGTTTTTT. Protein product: CASSEGGDTGELFF.

CDR3 sequence: CASSMNGAQGEQYF. The DNA for the CDR3 is TGTGCCAGTAGTATGAACGGAGCGCAGGGAGAGCAGTACTTC. The rearrangement joins TRBV19 to TRBJ2-7; possibly TRBD1 for D (5 bases). This CDR3 region has 14 residues. The V and J ends lost 3 bases and 7 bases respectively, with 16 bases between them. Germline assignment: CDR1 LNHDA and CDR2 SQIVND (reference sequence).

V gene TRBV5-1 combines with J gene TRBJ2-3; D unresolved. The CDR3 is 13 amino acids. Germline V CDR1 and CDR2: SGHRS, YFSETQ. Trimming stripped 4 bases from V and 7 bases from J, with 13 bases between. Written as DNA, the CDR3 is TGCGCCAGCAGCCCGAACGTGGGGAATACGCAGTATTTT. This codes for CASSPNVGNTQYF.

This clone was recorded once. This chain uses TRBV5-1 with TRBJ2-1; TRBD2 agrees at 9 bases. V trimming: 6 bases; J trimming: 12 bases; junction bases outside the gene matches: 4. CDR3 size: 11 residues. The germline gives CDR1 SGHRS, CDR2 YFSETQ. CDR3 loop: CASMISGRQFF. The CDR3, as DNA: TGCGCCAGCATGATTAGCGGGAGGCAGTTCTTC.

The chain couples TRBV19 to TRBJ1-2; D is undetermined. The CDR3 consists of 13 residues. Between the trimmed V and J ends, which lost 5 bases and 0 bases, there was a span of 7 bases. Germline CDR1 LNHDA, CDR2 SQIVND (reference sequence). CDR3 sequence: CASSGTTNYGYTF. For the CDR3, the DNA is TGTGCCAGTAGTGGAACCACTAACTATGGCTACACCTTC.

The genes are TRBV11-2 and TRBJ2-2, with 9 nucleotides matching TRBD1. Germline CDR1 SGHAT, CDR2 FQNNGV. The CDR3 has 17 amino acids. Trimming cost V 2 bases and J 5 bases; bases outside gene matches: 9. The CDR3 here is CASSLPRGQGITGELFF. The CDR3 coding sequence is TGTGCCAGCAGCTTACCCCGGGGACAGGGTATAACCGGGGAGCTGTTTTTT.